This T cell receptor beta chain was sequenced during a study of cytomegalovirus exposure and HLA in healthy donors (dated by TCRdb to the late 2010s). Regarding the research as a whole: According to a later analysis, one platform produced both the 120 validation repertoires and the roughly 660 repertoires of the first cohort. To predict cytomegalovirus infection status, the study brought together high-throughput TCR immunosequencing, statistical association of individual TCRs with disease status, and machine learning. The aim of the study was to test whether cataloging public T cell receptors could identify signatures of past pathogen exposure. Along with the approximately 650-subject first cohort, a separate validation cohort of over 90 different subjects was used.

This clone was seen a few times. The specificity of this receptor is unknown. The sample holds no much larger clone one base away, and base qualities are not on file. Libraries were constructed by the immunoSEQ multiplex PCR assay. In the source study's methods: To diagnose cytomegalovirus status from the catalog of TCR beta chain sequences, a statistical classification framework was built. TCRdb took over this immuneACCESS table, retaining in-frame rearrangements with V and J assigned. Such tables are incomplete; in checked studies, under half of the missing clones stem from an unresolved V gene, and the remainder is unexplained. That table furnishes V, J and clone size, whereas the DNA furnished D and trimming. The sample table records about 100,000 clones; roughly 95% of these occur just once. The leading ten clones occupy 0.67% of the sample. The donors belonged to the validation cohort of over a hundred subjects, which was separate from the approximately 700-subject first cohort.

Overall study outcomes, separate from this receptor: A total of roughly 160 TCR beta chains were listed by the study as associated with cytomegalovirus. In vitro tests confirmed that three of the cytomegalovirus-associated TCR beta chains recognize cytomegalovirus antigens. A later analysis found that TCRs clustered in the first cohort also tended to co-occur in the 120 or so validation repertoires, with more than 90% of cluster scores above 0. A later analysis lacked HLA typing for the validation cohort, so it scored co-occurrence in that cohort across all 110 or so repertoires. In both the original and validation cohorts, the classifier was reported to diagnose cytomegalovirus status with high specificity and sensitivity. The authors suggested that the approach could potentially be extended to other disease states and immunological phenotypes. While some public TCRs were present in many individuals, most TCR sequences turned up only very rarely across donors.

Taken from the germline V gene (reference sequence), the CDR1 and CDR2 loops are MNHEY and SMNVEV. There are 16 amino acids in the CDR3, from cysteine to phenylalanine inclusive. The read is trimmed to its CDR3 DNA, 48 bases read in frame from base 1. V is reduced by 0 bases and J by 0 bases, leaving a spacing of 9 bases between them. The sample was PBMCs. This clonotype originated in a woman under 30 in good health and CMV-seronegative. Recombination linked TRBV27 to TRBJ1-3; a tentative D match to TRBD1 spans 5 bases. The nucleotide sequence is given as TGTGCCAGCAGTTTATCAGGGGTTAGCTCTGGAAACACCATATATTTT. Its amino acids are CASSLSGVSSGNTIYF.